These 14 T cell receptor beta chains were sequenced from one sample in a study of T cells in Graves' hyperthyroidism and ophthalmopathy. RNA transcripts were the template for amplifying TCR beta CDR3 regions. An initial round of RT-PCR targeting the TCR CDR3 relied on the HTBI primer set. Each CDR3 protein gets one entry after TCRdb re-called the multiplex PCR reads with MiXCR. Altogether hundreds of thousands of distinct CDR3 sequences are present, around 20% being singletons, with the ten largest covering 16%. Sequencing was done on a sample of blood. These receptors all stem from a woman in her fifties or sixties with Graves' hyperthyroidism that later progressed to Graves' ophthalmopathy.

This clonotype showed up many times. The gene calls are TRBV3-1 and TRBJ2-2; 9 bases line up with TRBD2. Per the germline V gene, CDR1 is LGHDT and CDR2 is YNNKEL (reference sequence). CDR3 length: 18 amino acids. J gave up 3 bases and V 1 base, and 9 bases lay outside the gene matches. The CDR3 nucleotides are TGTGCCAGCAGCCAAGTGCGGGGGGGTGAATTCGACACCGGGGAGCTGTTTTTT. Protein sequence: CASSQVRGGEFDTGELFF.

This rearrangement joins TRBV20-1 to TRBJ2-3, with 11 bases lining up with TRBD2. V shed 0 bases, J shed 9 bases, and the junction held 11 bases outside the gene matches. The V gene's germline CDR1 is DFQATT and CDR2 SNEGSKA (reference sequence). The CDR3 runs to 16 residues. The CDR3 bases are TGCAGTGCTAGAGAGGGAGTAGCGGGGGGGCAGAAAACGCAGTATTTT. Translated, it gives CSAREGVAGGQKTQYF.

The CDR3 DNA reads TGTGCCAGCAGCCAGCATCGACAGGGGTCTAATTCACCCCTCCACTTT. It specifies CASSQHRQGSNSPLHF. The chain joins TRBV3-1 to TRBJ1-6, with 8 positions matching TRBD1. CDR1 and CDR2 from the germline V gene are LGHDT and YNNKEL (reference sequence). J gave up 6 bases and V 3 bases, and 7 bases lay outside the gene matches. The CDR3 contains 16 residues.

The genes are TRBV6-1 and TRBJ2-5; D unresolved. V was cut by 8 bases and J by 3 bases, with 22 bases left in between. CDR3 length equals 16 residues. The germline V gene encodes CDR1 MNHNS and CDR2 SASEGT. The chain's CDR3 is CASPRDGQVQKETQYF. As DNA, the CDR3 is TGTGCCAGCCCAAGGGATGGGCAGGTCCAGAAAGAGACCCAGTACTTC.

Notes on this clonotype: The germline gene is not matched at one end of the junction; a read error may be the cause. The chain is built from TRBV27 and TRBJ2-1; 11 bases map to TRBD2. The CDR3 runs to 15 residues. CDR1 is MNHEY, CDR2 SMNVEV, per germline (reference sequence). As DNA, the CDR3 is TGTGCCAGCAGTTCACTAGCGGGGGCCTACAATGAGCAGCTCTTC. Translated: CASSSLAGAYNEQLF.

The chain recombines TRBV14 with TRBJ2-1; no clear D. The V end was cut by 1 base, the J end by 6 bases, with 16 bases between. CDR3 length: 16 amino acids. Germline CDR1 SGHDN, CDR2 FVKESK. The CDR3 loop is CASSQAYLGPSNEQFF. The CDR3, as DNA: TGTGCCAGCAGCCAAGCATATCTGGGCCCTTCCAATGAGCAGTTCTTC.

The rearrangement joins TRBV7-9 to TRBJ2-2; D is unclear. CDR3 size: 13 residues. V was clipped by 3 bases and J by 1 base, with 3 bases between them. Per germline, CDR1 SEHNR and CDR2 FQNEAQ (reference sequence). The CDR3 is CASSFMNTGELFF. The DNA of the CDR3 is TGTGCCAGCAGCTTTATGAACACCGGGGAGCTGTTTTTT.

The rearrangement links TRBV30 to TRBJ2-7; D not resolved. Trimming removed 0 bases from V and 2 bases from J, with 5 bases in between. CDR1 is GTSNPN and CDR2 is SVGIG in the germline V gene (reference sequence). The CDR3 has 12 amino acids. CDR3 sequence: CAWSVSAYEQYF. The DNA for the CDR3 is TGTGCCTGGAGTGTGTCAGCCTACGAGCAGTACTTC.

This clonotype was detected a few times. This chain links TRBV27 with TRBJ2-1, with a weak D call TRBD2 (5 bases). Looked up from germline, CDR1 is MNHEY and CDR2 is SMNVEV (reference sequence). V was trimmed by 6 bases and J by 2 bases, leaving 11 bases between them. CDR3 size: 14 residues. CDR3 in amino acids: CASRRADPYNEQFF. Written as DNA, the CDR3 is TGTGCCAGCAGGAGGGCGGACCCCTACAATGAGCAGTTCTTC.

The rearrangement uses TRBV19 and TRBJ2-2, with 10 nucleotides matching TRBD1. The CDR3 runs to 15 residues. The germline gives CDR1 LNHDA, CDR2 SQIVND (reference sequence). The V gene end was trimmed by 3 bases and the J gene end by 6 bases; junction bases not matched to a gene: 4. The CDR3 sequence: CASSIGGTGAGELFF. The CDR3 DNA reads TGTGCCAGTAGTATTGGTGGGACAGGGGCCGGGGAGCTGTTTTTT.

This clonotype was counted at least ten times. V and J are TRBV7-8 and TRBJ2-3, with unresolved D. The CDR3 runs to 12 residues. CDR1 is SGHVS, CDR2 FQNEAQ, per germline. The V gene lost 5 bases and the J gene lost 6 bases, with 9 bases spanning the gap. This CDR3 is CASSETGDTQYF. The CDR3 DNA sequence: TGTGCCAGCAGCGAGACTGGTGATACGCAGTATTTT.

This clonotype was recorded many times. This chain links TRBV20-1 with TRBJ2-3; TRBD2 aligns across 7 bases. CDR1 is DFQATT and CDR2 is SNEGSKA in the germline V gene (reference sequence). This CDR3 has 15 residues. V was clipped by 1 base and J by 0 bases; unmatched bases: 4. The chain's CDR3 is CSARVSGVSTDTQYF. CDR3 nucleotides: TGCAGTGCTAGAGTAAGCGGGGTTAGCACAGATACGCAGTATTTT.

The rearrangement joins TRBV25-1 to TRBJ2-4; a weak D match, TRBD1 (6 bases). V lost 8 bases and J 5 bases, leaving 13 bases between the germline ends. Germline values: CDR1 MGHDK, CDR2 SYGVNS. The CDR3 loop spans 13 amino acids. The CDR3 loop is CASSPGDENIQYF. CDR3 nucleotide sequence: TGTGCCAGCTCCCCAGGGGATGAAAACATTCAGTACTTC. The full variable domain, with the rest looked up from reference TRBV25-1 and TRBJ2-4, is EADIYQTPRYLVIGTGKKITLECSQTMGHDKMYWYQQDPGMELHLIHYSYGVNSTEKGDLSSESTVSRIRTEHFPLTLESARPSHTSQYLCASSPGDENIQYFGAGTRLSVL.

The V and J genes are TRBV13 and TRBJ2-3; 7 bases fit TRBD2. The CDR3 contains 18 residues. Germline V lookup: CDR1 PRHDT, CDR2 FYEKMQ (reference sequence). The V gene end was trimmed by 0 bases and the J gene end by 0 bases; junction bases not matched to a gene: 9. The CDR3 DNA follows: TGTGCCAGCAGCTTAGGGCCGACTAGAGCGGGAAGCACAGATACGCAGTATTTT. Translated: CASSLGPTRAGSTDTQYF.